This passage covers 16 T cell receptor beta chains from one sample sequenced in a study of blood T cell repertoires in COVID-19. The method was immunoSEQ multiplex PCR; TCRdb's version includes in-frame clones alone and lacks a portion of them. Of hundreds of thousands of clones in the sample, approximately 82% were seen once. The sample comprised peripheral blood. These receptor sequences come from a woman at least 80 years old with acute or convalescent COVID-19.

In this sample, this clone turned up a few times. V gene TRBV18 combines with J gene TRBJ2-2, with D perhaps TRBD2 (5 bases). Deletions cut 4 bases from V and 5 bases from J, with 11 bases between. The CDR3 has 14 residues. Germline-derived CDR1 and CDR2 are KGHSH and LQKENI. CDR3: CASSRAGGTGELFF. In DNA form, the CDR3 reads TGTGCCAGCTCACGGGCAGGAGGAACCGGGGAGCTGTTTTTT. Full variable domain (outside the CDR3, taken from reference TRBV18 and TRBJ2-2): NAGVMQNPRHLVRRRGQEARLRCSPMKGHSHVYWYRQLPEEGLKFMVYLQKENIIDESGMPKERFSAEFPKEGPSILRIQQVVRGDSAAYFCASSRAGGTGELFFGEGSRLTVL.

The chain couples TRBV28 to TRBJ2-6; 8 bases agree with TRBD1. The CDR3 covers 18 residues. Trimming removed 6 bases from V and 3 bases from J; junction bases left unmatched: 13. CDR1 and CDR2 (germline): MDHEN, SYDVKM. This chain's CDR3 is CASSPDRGPIRGANVLTF. In nucleotides, the CDR3 is TGTGCCAGCAGCCCTGACAGGGGTCCCATCCGTGGGGCCAACGTCCTGACTTTC.

J is TRBJ2-3 and V is TRBV19; TRBD1 matches at 8 bases. This CDR3 has 14 amino acids. With 5 bases clipped from V and 7 bases from J, the junction kept 8 bases outside the gene matches. Germline lookup yields CDR1 LNHDA and CDR2 SQIVND (reference sequence). The DNA of the CDR3 is TGTGCCAGTAGTCCCTCAACAGGGGGGAATACGCAGTATTTT. Translated, it gives CASSPSTGGNTQYF.

The table lists this clone with a few counts. The chain uses TRBV24-1 and TRBJ2-2; TRBD1 matches at 8 bases. V lost 3 bases and J lost 7; bases outside the gene matches: 3. CDR1 is KGHDR, CDR2 SFDVKD, per germline. The length of the CDR3 is 14 residues. Here the CDR3 DNA reads TGTGCCACCAGTGATGGCGACAGGGGCGGGGAGCTGTTTTTT. Protein: CATSDGDRGGELFF.

V usage is TRBV4-3 and J usage is TRBJ1-1, with D tentatively TRBD1 (5 bases). CDR1 LGHNA and CDR2 YSLEER come from the germline V gene. V lost 4 bases, J lost 3 bases, and 9 bases lay in between. The CDR3 consists of 13 residues. The CDR3 sequence: CASSLEGDTEAFF. CDR3 DNA: TGCGCCAGCAGCCTAGAAGGGGACACTGAAGCTTTCTTT.

The chain recombines TRBV7-2 with TRBJ2-1; TRBD2 matches 9 bases. The CDR3 contains 16 residues. Germline lookup yields CDR1 SGHTA and CDR2 FQGNSA. V lost 4 bases, J lost 2 bases, and 6 bases stayed unmatched. The CDR3 DNA follows: TGTGCCAGCAGCTCCGTAGCGGGGGCCACCTACAATGAGCAGTTCTTC. It is translated as CASSSVAGATYNEQFF.

This clone was recorded at least ten times. The rearrangement joins TRBV6-6 to TRBJ2-2; D remains ambiguous. The CDR3 runs 13 residues. CDR1 is MNHNY and CDR2 is SVGAGI in the germline V gene (reference sequence). Between the trimmed V and J ends, which lost 5 bases and 8 bases, there was a span of 12 bases. CDR3 in amino acids: CASSTKQRGELFF. The CDR3 nucleotides are TGTGCCAGCAGTACAAAGCAGCGAGGGGAGCTGTTTTTT.

V and J are TRBV18 and TRBJ2-2; D gene unclear. The CDR3 consists of 16 residues. The V and J ends lost 5 bases and 1 base respectively, with 14 bases between them. Germline V gene data show CDR1 as KGHSH and CDR2 as LQKENI. CDR3 in amino acids: CASSANIIQNTGELFF. The CDR3, as DNA: TGTGCCAGCTCAGCAAACATTATACAGAACACCGGGGAGCTGTTTTTT.

The genes are TRBV3-1 (or the pseudogene TRBV3-2) and TRBJ2-5, with TRBD2 matching over 7 bases. Germline assignment: CDR1 LGHDT and CDR2 YNNKEL (reference sequence). The V gene end was trimmed by 4 bases and the J gene end by 1 base; junction bases not matched to a gene: 3. The CDR3 is made up of 14 amino acids. The CDR3 nucleotides are TGTGCCAGCAGCCGGGCTAGCGGCCAAGAGACCCAGTACTTC. It codes for CASSRASGQETQYF.

The chain couples TRBV5-5 to TRBJ2-7; D remains unclear. Trimming cost V 0 bases and J 3 bases, with 7 bases left between them. The germline V gene encodes CDR1 SGHKS and CDR2 YYEKEE (reference sequence). There are 13 residues in the CDR3. The CDR3 here is CASSLEEFYEQYF. As DNA, the CDR3 is TGTGCCAGCAGCTTGGAGGAGTTCTACGAGCAGTACTTC.

The chain employs TRBV23-1 and TRBJ2-1, with TRBD1 as a possible D gene (7 bases). TRBV23-1 is an ORF; its function is uncertain. This CDR3 comprises 13 residues. The V and J ends lost 0 bases and 10 bases respectively, with 10 bases between them. Here the CDR3 DNA reads TGCGCCAGCAGTCAATCGCGGGGACAGGAGCAGTTCTTC. Protein product: CASSQSRGQEQFF.

This clone was seen only once. CDR3 in amino acids: CASSLRTPKRVGTDTQYF. CDR3 nucleotides: TGTGCCAGCAGCTTGAGGACACCCAAACGGGTTGGCACAGATACGCAGTATTTT. This chain uses TRBV5-4 with TRBJ2-3; TRBD1 is a possible D gene (5 bases). This CDR3 has 18 amino acids. Germline loops: CDR1 SGHNT, CDR2 YYREEE (reference sequence). Trimming cost V 1 base and J 1 base, with 19 bases left between them.

In its sample, this clone was seen a few times. This could be a read error, since a much larger clone is one nucleotide away. The same CDR3 is also encoded by other DNA sequences in this sample. The chain uses TRBV7-3 and TRBJ1-1; 7 bases fit TRBD1. The CDR3 is made up of 13 amino acids. Trimming took 5 bases from V and 4 from J; bases not matched to a gene: 4. Germline CDR1 is SGHTA and CDR2 is FQGTGA. In DNA, the CDR3 is TGTGCCAGCAGCCGACAGGGAGGCACTGAAGCTTTCTTT. This translates into CASSRQGGTEAFF.

The CDR3 DNA sequence: TGCAGCGTTGAATCGGGACAATACTATGGCTACACCTTC. This codes for CSVESGQYYGYTF. This sequence joins TRBV29-1 and TRBJ1-2; D might be TRBD1 (6 bases). This CDR3 contains 13 residues. Germline V gives CDR1 SQVTM, CDR2 ANQGSEA. V was pared by 2 bases and J by 3 bases, with 10 bases between. The whole variable domain, remainder taken from reference TRBV29-1 and TRBJ1-2, is SAVISQKPSRDICQRGTSLTIQCQVDSQVTMMFWYRQQPGQSLTLIATANQGSEATYESGFVIDKFPISRPNLTFSTLTVSNMSPEDSSIYLCSVESGQYYGYTFGSGTRLTVV.

The rearrangement uses TRBV5-6 and TRBJ2-5; TRBD1 agrees at 8 bases. The junction had 7 bases not matched to a gene; V was cut back by 0 bases and J by 3 bases. Germline V lookup: CDR1 SGHDT, CDR2 YYEEEE. This CDR3 comprises 16 residues. The chain's CDR3 is CASSLGGQAREETQYF. The CDR3 region has the DNA TGTGCCAGCAGCTTGGGGGGACAGGCCAGGGAAGAGACCCAGTACTTC.

J is TRBJ2-7 and V is TRBV4-1; maybe TRBD1 (5 bases). Trimming took off 1 base at V and 6 bases at J, with 16 bases between the two ends. CDR3 size: 15 residues. CDR1 MGHRA and CDR2 YSYEKL come from the germline V gene. The CDR3 loop is CASSQGRGANGEQYF. The CDR3 nucleotides read TGCGCCAGCAGCCAAGGTAGGGGCGCCAACGGCGAGCAGTACTTC.